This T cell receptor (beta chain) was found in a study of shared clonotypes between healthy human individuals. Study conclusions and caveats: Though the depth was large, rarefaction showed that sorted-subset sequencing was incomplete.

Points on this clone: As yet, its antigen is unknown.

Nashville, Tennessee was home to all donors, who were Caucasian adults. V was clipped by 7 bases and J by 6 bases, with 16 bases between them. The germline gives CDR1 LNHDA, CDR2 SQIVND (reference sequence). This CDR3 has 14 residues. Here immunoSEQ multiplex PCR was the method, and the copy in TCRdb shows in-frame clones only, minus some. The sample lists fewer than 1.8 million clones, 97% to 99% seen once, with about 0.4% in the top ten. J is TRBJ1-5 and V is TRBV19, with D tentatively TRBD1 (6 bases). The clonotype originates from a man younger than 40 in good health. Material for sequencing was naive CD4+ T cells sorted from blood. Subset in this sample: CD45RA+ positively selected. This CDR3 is CASIPTGRGQPQHF. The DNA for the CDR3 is TGTGCCAGTATTCCAACAGGGCGGGGTCAGCCCCAGCATTTT.